This T cell receptor beta chain was retrieved from a study of blood T cell repertoires in COVID-19. About the study: PBMCs, B-cell-depleted T cells, or T cells provided the cDNA or gDNA that made up the material.

Sequencing used immunoSEQ multiplex PCR; TCRdb keeps in-frame clones, though not all of them. The repertoire holds under 200,000 clones, about 88% seen once, with 5.5% to 8.5% in the top ten. The V end was cut by 2 bases, the J end by 4 bases, with 13 bases between. Germline CDR1 SGHRS, CDR2 YFSETQ. The CDR3 runs to 15 residues. Sequenced: peripheral blood. The clonotype originates from a woman of 80 years or more in a cohort sampled during active or convalescent COVID-19. V is TRBV5-1 and J is TRBJ1-3, with D possibly matching TRBD1 (6 bases). CDR3 sequence (DNA): TGCGCCAGCAGCTTTGGTGGGGGCTTCGGAAACACCATATATTTT. This sequence encodes CASSFGGGFGNTIYF.